Presented here are 2 T cell receptor beta chains from one specimen sequenced in a study of PD-1 blockade in classical Hodgkin lymphoma (dated by TCRdb to the early 2020s). Library preparation was by the immunoSEQ multiplex PCR assay. TCRdb took over this immuneACCESS table, retaining in-frame rearrangements with V and J assigned. Such tables are incomplete; in checked studies, under half of the missing clones stem from an unresolved V gene, and the remainder is unexplained. The sample contains about 58,000 clones, around 93% of them found a single time. The ten top clones hold about 10% of the sample. This specimen's time point label, per the study, means: cycle 2 day 1 (C2D1) of nivolumab. Relapse after autologous stem cell transplantation had occurred in all trial patients, and cohorts A, B and C were distinguished by prior brentuximab vedotin exposure. This specimen consisted of peripheral blood mononuclear cells (PBMCs), obtained before the second cycle of nivolumab. Receptors were obtained from a human donor with classical Hodgkin lymphoma.

This chain uses TRBV30 with TRBJ1-5; weak D call: TRBD1 (6 bases). Germline-derived CDR1 and CDR2 are GTSNPN and SVGIG (reference sequence). V was shortened by 2 bases and J by 0 bases, with 20 bases between the two germline ends. This CDR3 has 18 amino acids. CDR3 protein: CAWSYGRAGVYSNQPQHF. CDR3 nucleotide sequence: TGTGCCTGGAGTTACGGTCGGGCAGGGGTCTATAGCAATCAGCCCCAGCATTTT.

This chain uses TRBV4-3 with TRBJ2-3, with D possibly being TRBD2 (6 bases). This CDR3 is 11 amino acids long. Looked up from germline, CDR1 is LGHNA and CDR2 is YSLEER. V lost 8 bases and J 5 bases, leaving 8 bases between the germline ends. The CDR3 region is CASSGGDTQYF. For the CDR3, the DNA is TGCGCCAGCTCCGGGGGAGATACGCAGTATTTT.